Listed below are T cell receptor beta chains from one sample, sequenced in a study of cytomegalovirus exposure and HLA in healthy donors. The repertoire was sequenced with immunoSEQ multiplex PCR; TCRdb's copy has only in-frame clones and lacks some. The table lists under 100,000 clones, over 65% of them singletons. Sequenced sample: PBMCs. All receptors derive from a man aged 50-60 years in good health and CMV-seronegative. Both conserved end residues are part of each CDR3. D genes are given only for firm matches. Clone size is shown for a subset of rows, as once, few, many or a class of expanded clone.

J gene	clone size	D gene	V gene	CDR3 protein	CDR3 DNA
TRBJ2-7	-	TRBD1	TRBV27	CASTPRQGVPYEQYF	TGTGCCAGCACCCCGAGGCAGGGGGTCCCCTACGAGCAGTACTTC
TRBJ2-3	-	TRBD2	TRBV28	CASKSWVSGGVHPFSTDTQYF	TGTGCCAGCAAATCCTGGGTCTCGGGGGGGGTGCATCCCTTTAGCACAGATACGCAGTATTTT
TRBJ2-1	-	-	TRBV21-1	CASSARDYLNEQFF	TGTGCCAGCAGCGCCCGGGACTACTTAAATGAGCAGTTCTTC
TRBJ1-2	-	TRBD1	TRBV5-1	CASSLGDRGSNYGYTF	TGCGCCAGCAGCTTGGGGGACAGGGGCTCGAACTATGGCTACACCTTC
TRBJ1-4	-	-	TRBV9	CASSVGRGREFEKLFF	TGTGCCAGCAGCGTAGGGCGGGGGCGCGAATTTGAAAAACTGTTTTTT
TRBJ1-2	few	-	TRBV5-1	CASNGEGNYGYTF	TGCGCCAGCAACGGGGAAGGGAACTATGGCTACACCTTC
TRBJ1-1	-	-	TRBV6-1	CASSESLPGGYEAFF	TGTGCCAGCAGTGAATCCCTTCCCGGGGGATATGAAGCTTTCTTT
TRBJ1-6	few	-	TRBV28	CASSLSRQAWMRSPLHF	TGTGCCAGCAGTTTATCGAGACAGGCCTGGATGAGGTCACCCCTCCACTTT
TRBJ1-6	-	TRBD1	TRBV19	CASSPLRTGDSPLHF	TGTGCCAGTAGTCCCCTGAGGACAGGGGATTCACCCCTCCACTTT
TRBJ1-5	-	TRBD1	TRBV19	CASSSRGNQPQHF	TGTGCCAGTAGTAGCAGGGGGAATCAGCCCCAGCATTTT
TRBJ2-7	-	TRBD1	TRBV19	CASSHLPGTGAFLPEQYF	TGTGCCAGTAGCCACCTCCCCGGGACAGGGGCCTTTTTACCCGAGCAGTACTTC
TRBJ2-7	once	-	TRBV28	CASSDGGLREQYF	TGTGCCAGCAGTGACGGGGGGCTGAGGGAGCAGTACTTC
TRBJ1-1	-	-	TRBV6-6	CASSPSGGGRTEAFF	TGTGCCAGCAGTCCCTCCGGGGGGGGTCGAACTGAAGCTTTCTTT
TRBJ2-7	-	-	TRBV15	CATSRDLGQEYF	TGTGCCACCAGCAGAGATTTAGGTCAGGAGTACTTC
TRBJ2-5	-	TRBD1	TRBV2	CASSRRDRVQETQYF	TGTGCCAGCTCCCGCCGGGACAGGGTACAAGAGACCCAGTACTTC
TRBJ2-5	-	TRBD1	TRBV6-1	CASSDLGQYQETQYF	TGTGCCAGCAGTGACCTGGGACAGTACCAAGAGACCCAGTACTTC
TRBJ2-3	-	-	TRBV9	CASSVAGGTSTDTQYF	TGTGCCAGCAGCGTAGCTGGGGGGACTAGCACAGATACGCAGTATTTT
TRBJ1-1	-	-	TRBV15	CATSRNDMLAFF	TGTGCCACCAGCAGGAATGACATGCTCGCTTTCTTT
TRBJ2-7	-	TRBD2	TRBV19	CASSPLASGGYEQYF	TGTGCCAGTAGTCCCCTCGCTAGCGGGGGTTACGAGCAGTACTTC
TRBJ2-1	once	-	TRBV18	CASSPVSGNNEQFF	TGTGCCAGCTCACCGGTCAGCGGAAACAATGAGCAGTTCTTC
TRBJ1-5	-	-	TRBV5-6	CASSRGGYSNQPQHF	TGTGCCAGCAGCCGAGGCGGATATAGCAATCAGCCCCAGCATTTT
TRBJ1-6	-	TRBD1	TRBV10-3	CAIRDRDNSPLHF	TGTGCCATCAGGGACAGGGATAATTCACCCCTCCACTTT
TRBJ2-7	-	TRBD1	TRBV6-6	CASTKGVRGRRDF	TGTGCCAGCACCAAAGGGGTCAGGGGGCGCCGGGACTTC
TRBJ1-2	-	TRBD1	TRBV7-8	CASSPDRGTNYGYTF	TGTGCCAGCAGCCCTGACAGGGGGACTAACTATGGCTACACCTTC
TRBJ2-1	-	TRBD1	TRBV12-5	CASGLVGTGASHEQFF	TGTGCTAGTGGTTTGGTTGGGACAGGGGCCTCCCATGAGCAGTTCTTC
TRBJ2-3	-	-	TRBV2	CASRTQGLRTDTQYF	TGTGCCAGCAGAACACAGGGTCTCCGCACAGATACGCAGTATTTT
TRBJ2-5	-	TRBD1	TRBV7-2	CASSLGQGGGWETQYF	TGTGCCAGCAGCTTAGGACAGGGGGGGGGTTGGGAGACCCAGTACTTC
TRBJ1-4	few	-	TRBV2	CASSSRTGEKLFF	TGTGCCAGCAGTAGCCGGACTGGGGAAAAACTGTTTTTT
TRBJ1-4	-	-	TRBV30	CAWSGGKEKLFF	TGTGCCTGGAGTGGAGGAAAAGAAAAACTGTTTTTT
TRBJ2-7	-	-	TRBV21-1	CASIRFAGRAYEQYF	TGTGCCAGCATAAGGTTTGCGGGGCGCGCCTACGAGCAGTACTTC
TRBJ2-1	once	-	TRBV6-1	CASSENRKDEQFF	TGTGCCAGCAGTGAGAACAGGAAGGATGAGCAGTTCTTC
TRBJ2-7	-	-	TRBV13	CASSLEGYEQYF	TGTGCCAGCAGCTTAGAGGGGTACGAGCAGTACTTC
TRBJ1-2	-	-	TRBV2	CASRETGLSYGYTF	TGTGCCAGCAGGGAGACAGGACTTAGCTATGGCTACACCTTC
TRBJ1-2	-	TRBD1	TRBV27	CASSFSPGTGFGYTF	TGTGCCAGCAGTTTCTCCCCCGGGACAGGGTTTGGCTACACCTTC
TRBJ2-2	-	-	TRBV28	CASKRTVTNTGELFF	TGTGCCAGCAAGCGGACGGTAACGAACACCGGGGAGCTGTTTTTT
TRBJ2-3	-	TRBD2	TRBV25-1	CASVRGGTDTQYF	TGTGCCAGCGTCCGGGGGGGCACAGATACGCAGTATTTT